This entry features one T cell receptor (beta chain) sequence. Antigen: not known. This CDR3 comprises 17 residues. CDR1 LNHNV and CDR2 YYDKDF come from the germline V gene (reference sequence). V gave up 1 base and J gave up 10 bases; unmatched junction bases: 13. Subsets obtained from CD4+ cells comprised CD45RA+ naive and CD45RA-negative memory cells. Authors' data handling: ImmunoSEQ sequences covered only the junction and lacked quality scores; filtering therefore differed. Measured with immunoSEQ multiplex PCR; TCRdb has only the in-frame clones, and not every one. For V, J and clone size, that table is used; D and trimming come from the DNA. This table holds some 680,000 clones, about 80% found once. The data stem from a study of shared clonotypes between healthy human individuals. In the study overall: CD4 naive and memory got three plates each, CD8 naive two, CD8 memory one. Regarding the study as a whole: Sequencing depth was a factor that was expected to affect clonotype sharing among donors.

The chain recombines TRBV15 with TRBJ2-1, with 10 nucleotides matching TRBD2. Material: memory CD4+ T cells sorted from blood. The subset is: CD45RA-negative fraction. This receptor was identified in a woman aged 25 to 39 in good health. The CDR3: CATSRVGASGRSHEQFF. The CDR3 bases are TGTGCCACCAGCAGAGTTGGGGCTAGCGGGAGATCCCACGAGCAGTTCTTC.